Detailed here is one TCR beta chain. The source of the sample is a study of shared clonotypes between healthy human individuals. Profiled with immunoSEQ multiplex PCR; TCRdb holds only in-frame clones, not every one. In the table there are 600,000 or so clones, roughly 98% of which are singletons. With V trimmed by 4 bases and J by 9 bases, 9 bases remained unmatched. CDR3 length equals 14 residues. From germline, CDR1 is SGHDT and CDR2 YYEEEE. Cells designated naive CD8 were CD45RO-negative and were positively selected for CCR7, with terminally differentiated effector memory CD45RA+ cells excluded. The sample was naive CD8+ T cells sorted from blood. This receptor was identified in a man aged 30 to 45 in good health. The V and J genes are TRBV5-6 and TRBJ2-1, with 8 bases lining up with TRBD2. The CDR3 DNA sequence: TGTGCCAGCAGCCGCGGTGGGACTAGTACTGAGCAGTTCTTC. Protein: CASSRGGTSTEQFF.